The present entry profiles one T cell receptor beta chain with its context. CDR1 SGHNT and CDR2 YYREEE come from the germline V gene (reference sequence). The CDR3 is 15 residues long. V shed 0 bases, J shed 2 bases, and the junction held 2 bases outside the gene matches. The data were taken from a study of cytomegalovirus exposure and HLA in healthy donors. About the study: Membership in the Caucasian-associated ancestry cluster was found for about 84% of nearly 400 genotyped donors.

The PCR used 60 Vbeta and 13 Jbeta primers. Assay used: immunoSEQ multiplex PCR; TCRdb lists only in-frame clones, some missing. The table includes 150,000 to 200,000 clones, 70% to 85% detected once. Material for sequencing was PBMCs. This receptor was obtained from a woman in her twenties or thirties in good health and CMV-seronegative. V gene TRBV5-4 combines with J gene TRBJ2-7; 10 positions match TRBD1. CDR3 sequence reads: CASSLAGTGAYEQYF. In DNA form, the CDR3 reads TGTGCCAGCAGCTTGGCCGGGACAGGGGCCTACGAGCAGTACTTC.